This TCR beta chain appears in the sequencing data of a study of blood T cells in healthy people across ages. Study observations and caveats: No conclusive comparison of naive versus antigen-experienced cells was possible with unsorted PBMCs.

Comment on this clonotype: Antigen: not known. Germline and junction disagree at one end, which may indicate a read error.

CDR3 size: 15 residues. Then a second PCR, running about 6 to 11 cycles, was carried out with a sample-barcoded 5' primer and a J-beta primer mix. TCRdb re-called the 5' RACE reads with MiXCR, one entry per CDR3 protein. The profile shows more than 550,000 distinct CDR3 sequences, 22% of them singletons. Sequenced sample: blood. The TCR originated in an older man in good health. This chain links TRBV12-3 or TRBV12-4 with TRBJ2-3; TRBD2 is a possible D gene (5 bases). The CDR3 nucleotides read TGTGCCAGCAGTCCGAGACGGGGTAGAACAGATACGCAATATTTT. Amino acids: CASSPRRGRTDTQYF.